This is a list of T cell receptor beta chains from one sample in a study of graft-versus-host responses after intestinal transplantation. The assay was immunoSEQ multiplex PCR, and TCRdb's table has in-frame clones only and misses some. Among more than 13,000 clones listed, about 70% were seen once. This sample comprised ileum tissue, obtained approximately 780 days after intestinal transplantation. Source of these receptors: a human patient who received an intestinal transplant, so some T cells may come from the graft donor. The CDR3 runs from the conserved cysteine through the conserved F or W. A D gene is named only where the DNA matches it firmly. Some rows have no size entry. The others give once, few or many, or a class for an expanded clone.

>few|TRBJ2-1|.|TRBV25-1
TGTGCCAGCAGTGCCTTTCAGGGGACCTACAATGAGCAGTTCTTC
CASSAFQGTYNEQFF
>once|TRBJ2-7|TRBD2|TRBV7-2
TGTGCCAGCAGCGAGGGACTAGCGGGGGTTTCGCAGTACTTC
CASSEGLAGVSQYF
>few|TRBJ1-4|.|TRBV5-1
TGCGCCAGCAGCTTAAAATGGGCAAATGAAAAACTGTTTTTT
CASSLKWANEKLFF
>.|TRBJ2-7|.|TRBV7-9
TGTGCCAGCAGACCCACGGCAGGAGGGGGCTACGAGCAGTACTTC
CASRPTAGGGYEQYF
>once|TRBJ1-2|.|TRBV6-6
TGTGCCAGCAGTGCAGGGGACTATGGCTACACCTTC
CASSAGDYGYTF
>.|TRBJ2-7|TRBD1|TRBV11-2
TGTGCCAGCAACAATCCCACTGACAGGGGCTACGAGCAGTACTTC
CASNNPTDRGYEQYF
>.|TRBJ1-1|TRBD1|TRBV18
TGTGCCAGCTCACCGGACAGGGGAATGAACACTGAAGCTTTCTTT
CASSPDRGMNTEAFF
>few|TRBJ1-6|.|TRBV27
TGTGCCAGCAGTTTTGGGGGTAGAAATTCACCCCTCCACTTT
CASSFGGRNSPLHF
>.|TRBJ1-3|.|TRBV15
TGTGCCACCGCGCCCATGGGCAGCTCTGGAAACACCATATATTTT
CATAPMGSSGNTIYF
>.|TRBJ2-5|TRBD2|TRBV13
TGTGCCAGCAGCTTAGGGCTAGCGGAGGAGACCCAGTACTTC
CASSLGLAEETQYF
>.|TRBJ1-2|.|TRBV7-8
TGTGCCAGCAGCTTACCGGGGGTGGTGCGAGGCTACACCTTC
CASSLPGVVRGYTF
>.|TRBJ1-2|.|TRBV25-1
TGTGCCAGCAGTAAACAGGGCTTCGCTAACTATGGCTACACCTTC
CASSKQGFANYGYTF
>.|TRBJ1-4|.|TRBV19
TGTGCCAGTAGCCTCCCCCGGGTGGGGACTAATGAAAAACTGTTTTTT
CASSLPRVGTNEKLFF
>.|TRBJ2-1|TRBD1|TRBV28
TGTGCCAGCAGTGCCCCGACAGGGGGGTCGTACAATGAGCAGTTCTTC
CASSAPTGGSYNEQFF
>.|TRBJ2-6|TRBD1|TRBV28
TGTGCCAGCAGGCGACAGGGGGCTGGGGCCAACGTCCTGACTTTC
CASRRQGAGANVLTF